The 15 T cell receptor beta chains listed next were all sequenced from one sample in a study of T cells in Graves' hyperthyroidism and ophthalmopathy. RNA transcripts provided the source from which TCR beta CDR3 regions were amplified. TCR CDR3 underwent first-round RT-PCR with the HTBI primer set. TCRdb passed the multiplex PCR reads through MiXCR, listing each CDR3 protein once. The sample lists approximately 640,000 distinct CDR3 sequences; approximately 15% were seen once. The sample comprised blood. The receptors derive from a man in his fifties or sixties with Graves' hyperthyroidism.

This clonotype was detected many times. The rearrangement joins TRBV11-2 to TRBJ1-1; perhaps TRBD1 as D (5 bases). Trimming left V 4 bases short and J 9 bases short, with 21 bases between. The CDR3 is made up of 15 amino acids. Germline CDR1 is SGHAT and CDR2 is FQNNGV. Written as DNA, the CDR3 is TGTGCCAGCAGCTCCCGGGACGGGCAACGTGGGAAAGCTTTCTTT. It specifies CASSSRDGQRGKAFF.

This clonotype was seen ten or more times. J is TRBJ2-3 and V is TRBV27; no definite D call. With 3 bases removed from V and 2 bases from J, the gap between germline ends came to 9 bases. The CDR3 spans 14 residues. Per the germline V gene, CDR1 is MNHEY and CDR2 is SMNVEV (reference sequence). The CDR3 DNA reads TGTGCCAGCAGTTTGGGCCAGTTCACAGATACGCAGTATTTT. Its protein product is CASSLGQFTDTQYF.

This clonotype was seen only a few times. This sequence joins TRBV15 and TRBJ1-1, with 12 nucleotides matching TRBD1. CDR1 is LNHNV, CDR2 YYDKDF, per germline (reference sequence). V lost 3 bases, J lost 5 bases, and 1 base stayed unmatched. The CDR3 length is 14 residues. The CDR3 loop reads CATSRGQGATEAFF. The CDR3 bases are TGTGCCACCAGCAGGGGACAGGGGGCAACTGAAGCTTTCTTT.

This clonotype was recorded at least ten times. V and J are TRBV10-3 and TRBJ2-7, with a weak D call TRBD2 (7 bases). Trimming left V 4 bases short and J 5 bases short, with 21 bases between. Germline loops: CDR1 ENHRY, CDR2 SYGVKD. This CDR3 comprises 16 residues. CDR3 residues: CAISGGGRDYPHEQYF. The CDR3, as DNA: TGTGCCATCAGTGGAGGGGGGAGGGACTACCCTCACGAGCAGTACTTC.

A few counts support this clonotype. CDR3 DNA: TGTGCCAGCAGCGGACAGTGGGGGAGGTACACTGAAGCTTTCTTT. This encodes CASSGQWGRYTEAFF. The chain links TRBV7-9 to TRBJ1-1; TRBD1 is a possible D gene (6 bases). V was clipped by 5 bases and J by 3 bases, with 16 bases between them. CDR1 and CDR2 (germline): SEHNR, FQNEAQ (reference sequence). The CDR3 totals 15 residues.

This clonotype was detected ten times or more. The rearrangement joins TRBV30 to TRBJ2-1, with D tentatively TRBD2 (5 bases). The CDR3 is 14 residues long. Between the trimmed V and J ends, which lost 5 bases and 5 bases, there was a span of 16 bases. Germline CDR1 GTSNPN, CDR2 SVGIG (reference sequence). In DNA form, the CDR3 reads TGTGCCTGGTCCGGGGATCCAAGAGACAATGAGCAGTTCTTC. This encodes CAWSGDPRDNEQFF. Looking up the rest from reference TRBV30 and TRBJ2-1 gives the full variable domain: SQTIHQWPATLVQPVGSPLSLECTVEGTSNPNLYWYRQAAGRGLQLLFYSVGIGQISSEVPQNLSASRPQDRQFILSSKKLLLSDSGFYLCAWSGDPRDNEQFFGPGTRLTVL.

This clonotype was seen a few times. The chain uses TRBV19 and TRBJ1-2; TRBD1 might be the D (5 bases). This CDR3 is built from 16 residues. The V end lost 6 bases, the J end lost 3 bases, and 20 bases lay between the germline ends. The germline V gene has CDR1 LNHDA and CDR2 SQIVND (reference sequence). The CDR3: CASRPRPAGSHYGYTF. CDR3 DNA sequence: TGTGCCAGTAGACCTCGCCCCGCAGGGTCACACTATGGCTACACCTTC.

This clonotype was detected many times. This chain uses TRBV29-1 with TRBJ2-7, with a tentative D call TRBD1 (5 bases). CDR1 and CDR2 from the germline V gene are SQVTM and ANQGSEA. Trimming took 7 bases from V and 6 from J, leaving 16 bases between them. The CDR3 contains 12 residues. The CDR3 DNA is TGCAGCGGAACAGGTCCTTCGGGCGAGCAGTACTTC. Its protein product is CSGTGPSGEQYF.

At least ten counts were recorded for this clonotype. This chain uses TRBV15 with TRBJ2-3; 12 bases are a match to TRBD1. CDR3 length equals 19 residues. Trimming took 5 bases from V and 3 from J; bases not matched to a gene: 15. CDR1 LNHNV and CDR2 YYDKDF come from the germline V gene (reference sequence). The CDR3 protein is CATSGLTGAGQGATDTQYF. DNA for the CDR3: TGTGCCACCAGCGGCCTGACGGGGGCGGGACAGGGGGCAACAGATACGCAGTATTTT.

The chain joins TRBV7-2 to TRBJ2-7; 8 bases align to TRBD2. V was clipped by 5 bases and J by 6 bases; unmatched bases: 12. Germline CDR1 and CDR2: SGHTA and FQGNSA. The CDR3 has 15 amino acids. This chain's CDR3 is CASSPGGLVNSEQYF. The DNA of the CDR3 is TGTGCCAGCAGCCCGGGGGGACTAGTAAATTCCGAGCAGTACTTC. Complete variable domain (other parts from reference TRBV7-2 and TRBJ2-7): GAGVSQSPSNKVTEKGKDVELRCDPISGHTALYWYRQSLGQGLEFLIYFQGNSAPDKSGLPSDRFSAERTGGSVSTLTIQRTQQEDSAVYLCASSPGGLVNSEQYFGPGTRLTVT.

V usage is TRBV6-1 and J usage is TRBJ2-2; tentative D call: TRBD2 (5 bases). The CDR3 contains 16 residues. Germline CDR1 is MNHNS and CDR2 is SASEGT. Trimming removed 1 base at V and 6 bases at J, with 15 bases between. CDR3 amino acids: CASSEGYPGSAGELFF. In DNA, the CDR3 is TGTGCCAGCAGTGAAGGCTATCCGGGTAGCGCCGGGGAGCTGTTTTTT.

In this sample, this clonotype turned up many times. The chain links TRBV28 to TRBJ2-4; a possible D gene is TRBD2 (5 bases). V lost 5 bases, J lost 1 base, and 15 bases lay in between. Germline-derived CDR1 and CDR2 are MDHEN and SYDVKM. The CDR3 is 16 residues long. The CDR3 sequence: CASSALLRGAKNIQYF. The CDR3 DNA follows: TGTGCCAGCAGTGCTCTTCTCAGAGGGGCCAAAAACATTCAGTACTTC.

This clonotype was seen a handful of times. The chain uses TRBV7-9 and TRBJ2-3, with 12 bases matching TRBD2. The J segment lost 4 bases and the V segment lost 5 bases, leaving 16 bases of the junction unmatched. The CDR3 loop spans 19 amino acids. CDR1 is SEHNR and CDR2 is FQNEAQ in the germline V gene (reference sequence). The CDR3 protein is CASSPPMTLAGGPADTQYF. The CDR3 nucleotides are TGTGCCAGCAGCCCACCGATGACCCTAGCGGGAGGGCCTGCAGATACGCAGTATTTT.

This clonotype appeared many times. This rearrangement joins TRBV28 to TRBJ2-5; D is possibly TRBD2 (5 bases). V lost 4 bases to trimming and J lost 2 bases, with 11 bases between them. The CDR3 consists of 14 residues. Germline CDR1 and CDR2: MDHEN and SYDVKM. CDR3 protein: CASSSAGIQETQYF. The CDR3, as DNA: TGTGCCAGCAGTTCTGCCGGGATACAAGAGACCCAGTACTTC.

V and J are TRBV15 and TRBJ2-7; D tentatively reads TRBD1 or TRBD2 (6 bases each). Germline V gene data show CDR1 as LNHNV and CDR2 as YYDKDF (reference sequence). The V gene lost 3 bases and the J gene lost 1 base, with 10 bases spanning the gap. The CDR3 length is 14 residues. The CDR3 region is CATSREGDSYEQYF. CDR3 coding DNA: TGTGCCACCAGCAGGGAGGGGGATTCCTACGAGCAGTACTTC.